Listed below are T cell receptor beta chains from one sample, sequenced in a study of blood T cell repertoires in COVID-19. This table comes from immunoSEQ multiplex PCR, and its TCRdb copy is limited to in-frame clones, with some not included. The sample carries about 170,000 clones, around 82% recorded once. The source material was PBMCs or T cells enriched from blood (not recorded which). These receptors originate from a woman between 45 and 65 years old in a cohort exposed to, infected with or recovered from COVID-19 (not recorded which). Both conserved end residues are part of each CDR3. The D gene is left open where the match is weak. Expanded clones are given a class, and other clones once, few, many or no size at all.

clone_size d_call j_call v_call cdr3_aa cdr3_nt
NA TRBD2 TRBJ2-7 TRBV28 CASSSWGGGTYEQYF TGTGCCAGCAGCTCTTGGGGCGGGGGGACCTACGAGCAGTACTTC
few NA TRBJ1-3 TRBV5-1 CASSLEPPRAGNTIYF TGCGCCAGCAGCTTGGAGCCCCCTCGAGCTGGAAACACCATATATTTT
NA NA TRBJ2-3 TRBV10-3 CASLGTDLTDTQYF TGTGCCTCCCTCGGCACAGACCTCACAGATACGCAGTATTTT
NA TRBD2 TRBJ2-1 TRBV7-6 CASSSRLAGGPSYNEQFF TGTGCCAGCAGCTCCAGACTAGCGGGGGGGCCGAGTTACAATGAGCAGTTCTTC
NA TRBD2 TRBJ2-1 TRBV6-5 CASRLAGGPGEQFF TGTGCCAGCAGGCTAGCGGGAGGGCCAGGTGAGCAGTTCTTC
NA NA TRBJ2-1 TRBV5-1 CASSQGRGFEQFF TGCGCCAGCAGCCAAGGTAGGGGGTTCGAGCAGTTCTTC
few NA TRBJ2-7 TRBV28 CASRLAGHEQYF TGTGCCAGCAGACTAGCAGGCCACGAGCAGTACTTC
NA NA TRBJ2-3 TRBV9 CASSPRLDGSTDTQYF TGTGCCAGCAGCCCACGCCTAGATGGAAGCACAGATACGCAGTATTTT
NA NA TRBJ2-7 TRBV28 CASTGDVYEQYF TGTGCCAGCACAGGGGACGTCTACGAGCAGTACTTC
NA TRBD1 TRBJ1-1 TRBV4-1 CASSPDRGNTEAFF TGCGCCAGCAGCCCAGACAGGGGGAACACTGAAGCTTTCTTT
NA NA TRBJ2-2 TRBV30 CAWSVTGGRTGELFF TGTGCCTGGAGTGTAACCGGGGGAAGGACCGGGGAGCTGTTTTTT
NA NA TRBJ2-3 TRBV2 CASSEGTDSTDTQYF TGTGCCAGCAGTGAAGGGACAGACAGCACAGATACGCAGTATTTT
NA NA TRBJ2-5 TRBV4-2 CASSQGAASQETQYF TGTGCCAGCAGCCAAGGCGCGGCTAGTCAGGAGACCCAGTACTTC
NA NA TRBJ1-1 TRBV28 CATRGEGGSTEAFF TGTGCCACCCGCGGGGAGGGGGGTAGCACTGAAGCTTTCTTT
once NA TRBJ1-2 TRBV6-5 CASSPNPQHGYTF TGTGCCAGCAGTCCGAACCCACAGCATGGCTACACCTTC
few TRBD1 TRBJ2-7 TRBV5-6 CASRPGTGRKNEQYF TGTGCCAGCAGACCCGGGACAGGGCGAAAGAACGAGCAGTACTTC
NA NA TRBJ2-1 TRBV19 CASNDGSRSNEQFF TGTGCCAGTAATGACGGGTCCCGTAGTAATGAGCAGTTCTTC
NA NA TRBJ1-2 TRBV3-1/TRBV3-2 CASSLNSPANYGYTF TGTGCCAGCAGCTTAAACAGCCCTGCTAACTATGGCTACACCTTC
NA NA TRBJ2-3 TRBV5-1 CASSLSPSADTQYF TGCGCCAGCAGCTTGAGTCCGAGTGCAGATACGCAGTATTTT
NA TRBD1 TRBJ2-3 TRBV6-5 CASSYSLGQGPDTQYF TGTGCCAGCAGTTACTCTCTTGGACAGGGACCAGATACGCAGTATTTT
few TRBD2 TRBJ2-2 TRBV5-6 CASSPLAGGVTGELFF TGTGCCAGCAGCCCACTAGCGGGAGGTGTTACCGGGGAGCTGTTTTTT
NA NA TRBJ1-1 TRBV11-3 CASSRTRSTEAFF TGTGCCAGCAGCCGCACACGGAGCACTGAAGCTTTCTTT
NA NA TRBJ2-1 TRBV2 CASTTGQNNEQFF TGTGCCAGCACCACGGGTCAAAACAATGAGCAGTTCTTC
NA TRBD2 TRBJ2-2 TRBV23-1 CASSHRAGTSLNTGELFF TGCGCCAGCAGTCATCGCGCCGGGACTAGCCTGAACACCGGGGAGCTGTTTTTT
NA TRBD1 TRBJ2-2 TRBV9 CASSDRGGTGELFF TGTGCCAGCAGCGACAGGGGCGGCACCGGGGAGCTGTTTTTT
NA TRBD1 TRBJ1-1 TRBV28 CASSSLYRGANTEAFF TGTGCCAGCAGTTCACTGTACAGGGGTGCGAACACTGAAGCTTTCTTT
many NA TRBJ1-2 TRBV2 CASTWNRDYGYTF TGTGCCAGCACCTGGAACAGGGACTATGGCTACACCTTC
few TRBD2 TRBJ2-5 TRBV5-1 CASSLQAGEETQYF TGCGCCAGCAGCTTGCAAGCGGGAGAAGAGACCCAGTACTTC
NA TRBD2 TRBJ2-5 TRBV28 CASSWAGGKQETQYF TGTGCCAGCAGTTGGGCGGGGGGGAAACAAGAGACCCAGTACTTC
NA TRBD1 TRBJ2-2 TRBV5-5 CASTQRGLSNTGELFF TGTGCCAGCACCCAGAGGGGGCTATCGAACACCGGGGAGCTGTTTTTT
few NA TRBJ1-3 TRBV7-2 CASSLEWAGRSGNTIYF TGTGCCAGCAGCCTGGAGTGGGCAGGGAGGTCTGGAAACACCATATATTTT
NA NA TRBJ1-6 TRBV14 CASSTLRGSPLHF TGTGCCAGCAGCACCCTTAGGGGTTCACCCCTCCACTTT
once NA TRBJ1-3 TRBV28 CASSKTGTYSGNTIYF TGTGCCAGCAGTAAAACAGGGACCTACTCTGGAAACACCATATATTTT
NA TRBD1 TRBJ2-4 TRBV9 CASSLGQEAKNIQYF TGTGCCAGCAGCCTGGGACAGGAAGCCAAAAACATTCAGTACTTC
NA NA TRBJ1-1 TRBV7-3 CASSLASGNTEAFF TGTGCCAGCAGCCTGGCTTCGGGGAACACTGAAGCTTTCTTT
NA NA TRBJ1-3 TRBV3-1/TRBV3-2 CASSRQEVSGNTIYF TGTGCCAGCAGCCGGCAAGAAGTCTCTGGAAACACCATATATTTT
NA TRBD2 TRBJ2-1 TRBV5-4 CASSLAAGVPYNEQFF TGTGCCAGCAGCTTGGCTGCGGGAGTTCCCTACAATGAGCAGTTCTTC
few TRBD2 TRBJ2-5 TRBV3-1/TRBV3-2 CASSRDLSGSNQETQYF TGTGCCAGCAGCCGAGACCTTAGCGGGAGCAACCAAGAGACCCAGTACTTC
NA NA TRBJ2-3 TRBV7-2 CASSPEPGLGDTQYF TGTGCCAGCAGCCCCGAGCCCGGCCTAGGAGATACGCAGTATTTT
NA NA TRBJ2-2 TRBV6-1 CASSEGGAGELFF TGTGCCAGCAGTGAAGGCGGCGCCGGGGAGCTGTTTTTT